These T cell receptor beta chains were read from a single sample in a study of blood T cell repertoires in COVID-19. Assay used: immunoSEQ multiplex PCR; TCRdb lists only in-frame clones, some missing. The top ten clones hold about 0.26% of a sample with about 670,000 clones, about 87% of them seen once. Sequences were obtained from peripheral blood. These receptors all come from a woman in her late teens or twenties with acute or convalescent COVID-19. The conserved cysteine and the conserved F or W are not part of the CDR3 here. Fields, in order: V gene, J gene, CDR3 protein.

TRBV7-9	TRBJ1-1	ASSFITGAFTEAF
TRBV9	TRBJ2-1	ASTISPGQGLNEQF
TRBV11-3	TRBJ2-1	ASSARTGVYNEQF
TRBV7-9	TRBJ1-4	ASSLQGTSTNEKLF
TRBV3-1/TRBV3-2	TRBJ2-5	ASSQETGQGGETQY
TRBV29-1	TRBJ2-3	SVVGGPTDTQY
TRBV6-2/TRBV6-3	TRBJ1-2	ASSYGRDLYT
TRBV25-1	TRBJ1-1	ASRLTGGTEAF
TRBV21-1	TRBJ2-5	ASSRQTTQY
TRBV6-2/TRBV6-3	TRBJ1-1	ASSYGRQPSPKAF
TRBV3-1/TRBV3-2	TRBJ1-2	ASSPLVGGQDVYGYT
TRBV19	TRBJ2-7	ASSTNPGQGADEQY
TRBV5-1	TRBJ1-1	ASSPRTGGSNTEAF
TRBV6-5	TRBJ2-3	ASSLTVTGPDTQY
TRBV30	TRBJ1-6	AWSRVEGQGNSPLH
TRBV7-8	TRBJ1-1	ASSPGSIEAF
TRBV6-5	TRBJ2-7	ARGQGKYYEQY
TRBV5-1	TRBJ2-7	ASSPDRSSYEQY
TRBV19	TRBJ1-1	ASAGTLMNTEAF
TRBV25-1	TRBJ1-4	ASSELTGDATNEKLF
TRBV19	TRBJ2-1	ASSIERGPYNEQF
TRBV2	TRBJ1-2	ASSADSWTGGNINYGYT
TRBV6-5	TRBJ1-3	ASSYSMSGGNTIY
TRBV29-1	TRBJ2-7	SVWTRAWVEQY
TRBV5-1	TRBJ1-1	ASSNGLGGPMNTEAF
TRBV20-1	TRBJ1-1	SATVNTEAF
TRBV19	TRBJ1-2	ASSPGVTGDYGYT
TRBV12-3/TRBV12-4	TRBJ2-7	ASSTSSYEQY
TRBV27	TRBJ1-6	ASSLLPRGGLH
TRBV5-4	TRBJ2-7	ASSFDGGFEQY
TRBV9	TRBJ1-1	ASSLGDGEKTEAF
TRBV5-5	TRBJ1-6	ASIRTSNNSPLH
TRBV7-9	TRBJ1-3	ASSLYPSLTSGNTIY
TRBV28	TRBJ1-2	ASSGDNGYT
TRBV12-5	TRBJ1-5	ASGFQGFGNSNQPQH
TRBV5-1	TRBJ1-1	ASSLEGPEAF
TRBV29-1	TRBJ1-1	SVSTGSGTEAF
TRBV6-5	TRBJ2-7	ASSQPGTAYEQY